Listed below are T cell receptor beta chains from one sample, sequenced in a study of shared clonotypes between healthy human individuals. Assay used: immunoSEQ multiplex PCR; TCRdb lists only in-frame clones, some missing. The table lists about half a million clones, around 75% of them singletons. Sequencing was done on a sample of PBMCs. These receptors all stem from a woman between 40 and 55 years old in good health. Some clones in this sample may be carry-over from other donors' samples. CDR3s include the opening cysteine and the closing phenylalanine or tryptophan. D genes are given only for firm matches. Expanded clones get a size class; other rows say once, few or many, or leave the size out.

d_gene | j_gene | abundance | v_gene | CDR3nt | CDR3aa
- | TRBJ2-5 | - | TRBV19 | TGTGCCAGTAGTATTAAATGGGGACATGGGGAGACCCAGTACTTC | CASSIKWGHGETQYF
- | TRBJ2-1 | once | TRBV7-3 | TGTGCCAGCAGCTCCCCAGGGTTTGAGCAGTTCTTC | CASSSPGFEQFF
- | TRBJ2-2 | - | TRBV6-5 | TGTGCCAGCAGTTCTGGCGTTCTAGGTGGCGGGGAGCTGTTTTTT | CASSSGVLGGGELFF
TRBD1 | TRBJ1-2 | - | TRBV14 | TGTGCCAGCAGCCAAGCTCGCTTAGGGACAGAAGCATTTGGCTACACCTTC | CASSQARLGTEAFGYTF
- | TRBJ1-6 | - | TRBV25-1 | TGTGCCAGCAGCGACATCGCCTATAATTCACCCCTCCACTTT | CASSDIAYNSPLHF
TRBD2 | TRBJ2-1 | - | TRBV18 | TGTGCCAGCTCACCGGGACTAGCGGGAGAAGGGGAGCAGTTCTTC | CASSPGLAGEGEQFF
- | TRBJ1-1 | - | TRBV28 | TGTGCCAGCAGCTTAGTACCAGGGAGGGAGGTCACTGAAGCTTTCTTT | CASSLVPGREVTEAFF
- | TRBJ1-4 | - | TRBV10-3 | TGTGCCATCAGTGAAAGGGGTCAGGAAAAACTGTTTTTT | CAISERGQEKLFF
TRBD1 | TRBJ1-6 | - | TRBV18 | TGTGCCAGCTCACCAATGACAGGGGATAATTCACCCCTCCACTTT | CASSPMTGDNSPLHF
TRBD1 | TRBJ2-7 | - | TRBV19 | TGTGCCAGTAGCCAGGGGGCAGGTGAGCAGTACTTC | CASSQGAGEQYF
TRBD2 | TRBJ2-3 | - | TRBV10-3 | TGTGCCATCAGTCTAAATACGGGAGGCGCGACAGATACGCAGTATTTT | CAISLNTGGATDTQYF
- | TRBJ1-1 | - | TRBV7-9 | TGTGCCAGCAGCGACCAAAGAACAGGGTCTAGAGCTTTCTTT | CASSDQRTGSRAFF
TRBD1 | TRBJ2-7 | - | TRBV27 | TGTGCCAGCAGTGGGCCCCGGGACAGACCCTACGAGCAGTACTTC | CASSGPRDRPYEQYF
- | TRBJ1-4 | - | TRBV7-9 | TGTGCCAGCAGCCCCGGGGCCGGCGGAGAAAAACTGTTTTTT | CASSPGAGGEKLFF
TRBD1 | TRBJ1-1 | - | TRBV19 | TGTGCCAGTAGGCTGTATACAGGGGAGATGACTGAAGCTTTCTTT | CASRLYTGEMTEAFF
- | TRBJ1-1 | - | TRBV18 | TGTGCCAGCTCACCCCGGGGGGGCACTGAAGCTTTCTTT | CASSPRGGTEAFF
TRBD1 | TRBJ2-7 | once | TRBV11-2 | TGTGCCAGCAGCCCGGACAGGGGTGGATACGAGCAGTACTTC | CASSPDRGGYEQYF
- | TRBJ1-3 | - | TRBV28 | TGTGCCAGCAGTCCCTACCCCCCAGGGTCCTCTGGAAACACCATATATTTT | CASSPYPPGSSGNTIYF
- | TRBJ2-1 | - | TRBV2 | TGTGCCAGCAGCCCGGACTACCCTGAGCAGTTCTTC | CASSPDYPEQFF
TRBD2 | TRBJ2-1 | - | TRBV9 | TGTGCCAGCAGCGGACGATTTAGCGGGGGTTCCTACAATGAGCAGTTCTTC | CASSGRFSGGSYNEQFF
- | TRBJ2-1 | - | TRBV10-3 | TGTGCCATCAGCCAGAATAGCAATGAGCAGTTCTTC | CAISQNSNEQFF
- | TRBJ2-7 | many | TRBV5-1 | TGCGCCAGCAGCTTGGATCAGGGACACTACGAGCAGTACTTC | CASSLDQGHYEQYF
TRBD1 | TRBJ2-2 | - | TRBV30 | TGTGCCTGGATGACAGGGCCCGGGGAGCTGTTTTTT | CAWMTGPGELFF
- | TRBJ2-2 | - | TRBV28 | TGTGCCAGTCAGGACCCAAGGACCGGGGAGCTGTTTTTT | CASQDPRTGELFF
- | TRBJ2-7 | - | TRBV2 | TGTGCCAGCACCGAGGACATCTCCGAGCAGTACTTC | CASTEDISEQYF
- | TRBJ1-5 | - | TRBV6-5 | TGTGCCAGCAGTCCAGGGTGGAATCAGCCCCAGCATTTT | CASSPGWNQPQHF
TRBD2 | TRBJ2-1 | - | TRBV30 | TGTGCCTGGATCGCCGGGACTAGCGGCGTTCTATACTCCTACAATGAGCAGTTCTTC | CAWIAGTSGVLYSYNEQFF
- | TRBJ2-7 | - | TRBV6-5 | TGTGCCAGCAGGGACAGCTTATACGAGCAGTACTTC | CASRDSLYEQYF